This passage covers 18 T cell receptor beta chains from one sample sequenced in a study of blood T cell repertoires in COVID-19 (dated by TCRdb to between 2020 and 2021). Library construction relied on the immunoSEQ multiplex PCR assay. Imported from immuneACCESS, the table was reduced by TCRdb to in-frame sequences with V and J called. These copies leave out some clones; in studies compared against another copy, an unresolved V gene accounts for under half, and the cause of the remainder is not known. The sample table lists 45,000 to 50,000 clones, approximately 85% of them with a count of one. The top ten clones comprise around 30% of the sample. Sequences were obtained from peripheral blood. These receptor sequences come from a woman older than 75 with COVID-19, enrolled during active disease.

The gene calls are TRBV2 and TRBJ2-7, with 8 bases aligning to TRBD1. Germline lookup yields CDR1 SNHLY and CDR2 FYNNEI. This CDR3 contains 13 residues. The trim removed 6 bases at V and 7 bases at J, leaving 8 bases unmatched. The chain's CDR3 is CASRWTGNREQYF. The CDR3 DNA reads TGTGCCAGCAGATGGACAGGGAACCGTGAGCAGTACTTC.

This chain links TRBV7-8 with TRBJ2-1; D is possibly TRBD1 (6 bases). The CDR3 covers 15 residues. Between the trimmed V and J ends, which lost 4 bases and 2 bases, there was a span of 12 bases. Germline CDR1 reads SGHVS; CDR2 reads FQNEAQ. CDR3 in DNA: TGTGCCAGCAGCTCCTCCGGGACACCCTACAATGAGCAGTTCTTC. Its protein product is CASSSSGTPYNEQFF.

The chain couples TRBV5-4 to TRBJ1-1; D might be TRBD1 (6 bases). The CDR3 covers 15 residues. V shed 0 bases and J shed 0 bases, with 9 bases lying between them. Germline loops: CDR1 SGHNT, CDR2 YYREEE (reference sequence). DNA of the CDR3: TGTGCCAGCAGCTTGGAGACAGGCTTGAACACTGAAGCTTTCTTT. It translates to CASSLETGLNTEAFF.

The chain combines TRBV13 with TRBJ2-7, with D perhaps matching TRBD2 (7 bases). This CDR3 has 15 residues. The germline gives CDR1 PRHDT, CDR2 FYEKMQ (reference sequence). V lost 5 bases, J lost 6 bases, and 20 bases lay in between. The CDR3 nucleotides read TGTGCCAGCAGCCCTACTAGGGGGGGACGGGGCGAGCAGTACTTC. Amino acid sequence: CASSPTRGGRGEQYF.

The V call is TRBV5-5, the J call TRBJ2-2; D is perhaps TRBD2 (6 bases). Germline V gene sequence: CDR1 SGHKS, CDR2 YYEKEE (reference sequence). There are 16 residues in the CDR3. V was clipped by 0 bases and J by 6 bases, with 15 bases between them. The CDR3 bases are TGTGCCAGCAGCTTGGGGCCGCAGGGAGGTGCCGGGGAGCTGTTTTTT. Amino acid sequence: CASSLGPQGGAGELFF.

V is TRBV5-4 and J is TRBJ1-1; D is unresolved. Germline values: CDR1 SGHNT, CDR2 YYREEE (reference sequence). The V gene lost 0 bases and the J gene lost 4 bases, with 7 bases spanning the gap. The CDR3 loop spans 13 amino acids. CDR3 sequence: CASSLAVATEAFF. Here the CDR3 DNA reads TGTGCCAGCAGCTTGGCTGTAGCCACTGAAGCTTTCTTT.

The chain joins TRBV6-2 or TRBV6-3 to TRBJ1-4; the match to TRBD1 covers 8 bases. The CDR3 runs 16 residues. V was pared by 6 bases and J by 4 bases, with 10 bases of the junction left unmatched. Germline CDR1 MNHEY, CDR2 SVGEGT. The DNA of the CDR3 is TGTGCCAGCAGCAGAGACAGGGGCGGCAATAATGAAAAACTGTTTTTT. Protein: CASSRDRGGNNEKLFF.

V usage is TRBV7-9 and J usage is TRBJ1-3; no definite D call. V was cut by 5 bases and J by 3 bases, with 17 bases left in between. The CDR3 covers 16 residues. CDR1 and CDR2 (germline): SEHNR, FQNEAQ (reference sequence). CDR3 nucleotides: TGTGCCAGCAGCCCTGTCGAGGGTGACGGTGGAAACACCATATATTTT. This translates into CASSPVEGDGGNTIYF. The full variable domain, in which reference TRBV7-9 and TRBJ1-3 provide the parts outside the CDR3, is DTGVSQNPRHKITKRGQNVTFRCDPISEHNRLYWYRQTLGQGPEFLTYFQNEAQLEKSRLLSDRFSAERPKGSFSTLEIQRTEQGDSAMYLCASSPVEGDGGNTIYFGEGSWLTVV.

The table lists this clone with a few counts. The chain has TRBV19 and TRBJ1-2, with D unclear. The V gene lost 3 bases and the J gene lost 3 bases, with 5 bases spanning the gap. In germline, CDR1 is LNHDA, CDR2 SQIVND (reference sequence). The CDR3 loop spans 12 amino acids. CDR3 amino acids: CASSITDYGYTF. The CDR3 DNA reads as TGTGCCAGTAGTATTACGGACTATGGCTACACCTTC.

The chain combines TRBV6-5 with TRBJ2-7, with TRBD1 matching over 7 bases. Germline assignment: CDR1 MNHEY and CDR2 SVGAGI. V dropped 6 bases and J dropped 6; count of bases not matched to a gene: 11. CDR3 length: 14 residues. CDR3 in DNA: TGTGCCAGCAGGAGAAGACAGGGAACAATCGAGCAGTACTTC. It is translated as CASRRRQGTIEQYF.

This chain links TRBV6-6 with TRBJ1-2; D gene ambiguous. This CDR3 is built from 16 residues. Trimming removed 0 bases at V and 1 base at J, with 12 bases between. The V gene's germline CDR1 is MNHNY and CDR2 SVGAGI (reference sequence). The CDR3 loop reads CASSYSVGRDNYGYTF. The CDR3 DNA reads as TGTGCCAGCAGTTACTCGGTGGGGAGGGATAACTATGGCTACACCTTC.

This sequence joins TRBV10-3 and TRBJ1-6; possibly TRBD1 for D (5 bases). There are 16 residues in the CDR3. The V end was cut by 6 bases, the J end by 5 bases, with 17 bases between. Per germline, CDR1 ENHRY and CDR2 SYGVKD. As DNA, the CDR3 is TGTGCCATCAGGGGGGGAGGCCCTGGAAATAATTCACCCCTCCACTTT. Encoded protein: CAIRGGGPGNNSPLHF.

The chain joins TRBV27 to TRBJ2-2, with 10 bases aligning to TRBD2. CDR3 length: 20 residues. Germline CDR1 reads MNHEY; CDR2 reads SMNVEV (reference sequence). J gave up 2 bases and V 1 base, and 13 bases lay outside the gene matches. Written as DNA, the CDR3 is TGTGCCAGCAGTTTATTCGGTGGGGGCGGGACTAGCGAAAACACCGGGGAGCTGTTTTTT. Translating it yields CASSLFGGGGTSENTGELFF.

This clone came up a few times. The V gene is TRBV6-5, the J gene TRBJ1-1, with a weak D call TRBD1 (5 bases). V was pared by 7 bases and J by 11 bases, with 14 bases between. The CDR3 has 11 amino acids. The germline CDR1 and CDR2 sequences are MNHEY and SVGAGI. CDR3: CASTDRGSAFF. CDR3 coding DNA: TGTGCCAGCACCGACCGGGGGAGCGCTTTCTTT.

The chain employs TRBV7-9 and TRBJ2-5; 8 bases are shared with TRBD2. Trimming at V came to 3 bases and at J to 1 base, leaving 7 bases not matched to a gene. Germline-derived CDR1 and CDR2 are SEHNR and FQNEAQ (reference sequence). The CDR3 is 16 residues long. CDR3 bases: TGTGCCAGCAGCTTTCCCCGGGGGGGCTTCCAAGAGACCCAGTACTTC. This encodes CASSFPRGGFQETQYF.

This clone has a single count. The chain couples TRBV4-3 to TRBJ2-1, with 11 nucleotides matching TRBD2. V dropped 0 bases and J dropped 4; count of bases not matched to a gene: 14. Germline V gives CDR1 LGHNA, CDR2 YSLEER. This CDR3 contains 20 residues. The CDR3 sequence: CASSQDPPHIAGGLYNEQFF. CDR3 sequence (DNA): TGCGCCAGCAGCCAAGATCCCCCGCACATAGCGGGAGGGCTATACAATGAGCAGTTCTTC.

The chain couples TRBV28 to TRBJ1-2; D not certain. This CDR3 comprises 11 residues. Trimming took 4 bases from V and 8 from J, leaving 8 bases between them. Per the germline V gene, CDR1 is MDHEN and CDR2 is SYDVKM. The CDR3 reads CASSSTDGYTF. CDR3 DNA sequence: TGTGCCAGCAGTTCCACAGACGGCTACACCTTC.

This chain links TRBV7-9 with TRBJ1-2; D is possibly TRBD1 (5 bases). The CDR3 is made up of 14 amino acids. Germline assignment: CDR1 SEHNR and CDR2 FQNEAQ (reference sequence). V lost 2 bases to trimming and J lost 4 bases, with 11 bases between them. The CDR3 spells CASSLWGDSYGYTF. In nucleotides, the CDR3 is TGTGCCAGCAGCTTATGGGGGGACTCCTATGGCTACACCTTC.